This T cell receptor (beta chain) comes out of a study of lung T cells in sarcoidosis with Löfgren's syndrome. A single record per CDR3 protein comes from TCRdb applying MiXCR to the reads. The table lists about 19,000 distinct CDR3 sequences, 20% to 25% of them singletons. This clonotype was picked up many times. This clonotype was obtained from a human donor with sarcoidosis (Löfgren's syndrome or another form), or a control subject (not recorded which). The sample consisted of CD4+ T cells from PBMCs.

The CDR3 protein is CASSRSTDSNQPQHF. The CDR3 DNA reads TGTGCCAGTAGTCGGAGCACCGATAGCAATCAGCCCCAGCATTTT. The chain recombines TRBV19 with TRBJ1-5; no clear D gene. V was cut by 5 bases and J by 0 bases, with 11 bases left in between. Germline V gene sequence: CDR1 LNHDA, CDR2 SQIVND (reference sequence). The CDR3 is made up of 15 amino acids.